The next 9 T cell receptor beta chains were all read from a single sample in a study of beta chain features in type 1 diabetes. TCRB transcripts that were expressed got sequenced, as all of the isolated RNA had been reverse transcribed. Only in-frame clones appear in the TCRdb table, and some are missing; sequencing was by immunoSEQ multiplex PCR. The table shows hundreds of thousands of clones, with 15% to 19% occurring only once. Sequenced input: naive CD4+ T cells from blood. Source of these receptors: a man younger than 35 in good health.

The chain uses TRBV7-6 and TRBJ2-1; D is ambiguous. The germline V and J ends were trimmed by 3 bases and 6 bases, with 6 bases remaining between them. The CDR3 length is 12 residues. Germline loops: CDR1 SGHVS, CDR2 FNYEAQ. CDR3 sequence reads: CASSFIGNEQFF. CDR3 sequence (DNA): TGTGCCAGCAGCTTCATCGGCAATGAGCAGTTCTTC.

This clone came up a few times. The chain has TRBV19 and TRBJ2-7; D is uncertain. CDR1 and CDR2 (germline): LNHDA, SQIVND (reference sequence). This CDR3 has 13 amino acids. Trimming removed 6 bases at V and 0 bases at J, with 9 bases between. The DNA of the CDR3 is TGTGCCAGTAGAGCCCTCAGCTCCTACGAGCAGTACTTC. Translating gives CASRALSSYEQYF. Drawing the rest from reference TRBV19 and TRBJ2-7, the complete variable domain is DGGITQSPKYLFRKEGQNVTLSCEQNLNHDAMYWYRQDPGQGLRLIYYSQIVNDFQKGDIAEGYSVSREKKESFPLTVTSAQKNPTAFYLCASRALSSYEQYFGPGTRLTVT.

This clone was seen a handful of times. This chain uses TRBV30 with TRBJ1-1; D is perhaps TRBD1 (6 bases). This CDR3 has 14 residues. Trimming took off 3 bases at V and 0 bases at J, with 11 bases between the two ends. Germline loops: CDR1 GTSNPN, CDR2 SVGIG (reference sequence). CDR3 in DNA: TGTGCCTGGAGAGTGGGGGCTATGAACACTGAAGCTTTCTTT. Its translation is CAWRVGAMNTEAFF.

The chain employs TRBV5-8 and TRBJ1-1; a possible D gene is TRBD1 (6 bases). CDR3 size: 14 residues. In germline, CDR1 is SGHTS, CDR2 YDEGEE. V lost 2 bases to trimming and J lost 2 bases, with 10 bases between them. The CDR3 protein is CASSFYRVNTEAFF. CDR3 nucleotide sequence: TGTGCCAGCAGCTTCTACAGGGTAAACACTGAAGCTTTCTTT.

This chain connects TRBV7-3 to TRBJ2-1, with 10 bases that match TRBD2. The CDR3 has 15 amino acids. Per the germline V gene, CDR1 is SGHTA and CDR2 is FQGTGA. The V gene end was trimmed by 3 bases and the J gene end by 5 bases; junction bases not matched to a gene: 4. The chain's CDR3 is CASSFALAGDNEQFF. The CDR3 region has the DNA TGTGCCAGCAGCTTTGCTCTAGCGGGAGACAATGAGCAGTTCTTC.

This clone was seen more than once but under ten times. This chain joins TRBV9 and TRBJ2-1; 9 bases line up with TRBD1. The CDR3 length is 17 residues. Germline CDR1 is SGDLS and CDR2 is YYNGEE. After removal of 0 bases from V and 5 bases from J, the junction contained 9 bases not matched to a gene. The CDR3 here is CASSVARVGQGNNEQFF. The CDR3, as DNA: TGTGCCAGCAGCGTAGCCAGAGTCGGACAGGGGAACAATGAGCAGTTCTTC.

The V gene is TRBV18, the J gene TRBJ2-1, with D perhaps TRBD2 (5 bases). Between the trimmed V and J ends, which lost 4 bases and 4 bases, there was a span of 11 bases. Germline loops: CDR1 KGHSH, CDR2 LQKENI. CDR3 length: 14 residues. DNA for the CDR3: TGTGCCAGCTCACGGGAGACGTCGTACAATGAGCAGTTCTTC. Encoded protein: CASSRETSYNEQFF.

In its sample, this clone was seen a few times. This rearrangement joins TRBV2 to TRBJ2-1; perhaps D is TRBD1 or TRBD2 (5 bases each). Trimming pared 4 bases from V and 6 bases from J, leaving 7 bases between. This CDR3 spans 12 amino acids. Germline V gene sequence: CDR1 SNHLY, CDR2 FYNNEI. This CDR3 reads CASSGDGNEQFF. The DNA of the CDR3 is TGTGCCAGCAGTGGGGACGGCAATGAGCAGTTCTTC.

This clone has more than one count but fewer than ten. This sequence joins TRBV6-5 and TRBJ1-5, with a tentative D call TRBD1 (5 bases). This CDR3 has 14 amino acids. The germline V gene encodes CDR1 MNHEY and CDR2 SVGAGI. V lost 4 bases and J lost 1, with 8 bases in between. The CDR3 reads CASSFQGSNQPQHF. CDR3 DNA sequence: TGTGCCAGCAGTTTTCAGGGAAGCAATCAGCCCCAGCATTTT.